This TCR beta chain was documented in a study of T-cell reconstitution after alpha-beta-depleted transplantation in children. Unique molecular identifiers featured in how the TCRbeta library was prepared. TCRdb reprocessed the PCR reads with MiXCR, giving one entry per CDR3 protein. Counted here are 490,000 or so distinct CDR3 sequences, around 12% occurring once; the ten biggest clones make up approximately 5.4%. The sequencing used PBMCs from the stem cell graft donor, collected from the stem cell graft. This clonotype originated in a human donor who donated a stem cell graft to a child with combined immunodeficiency.

CDR3 bases: TGCGCCAGCAGCTTGGGAAGGGGCCGGGATACGCAGTATTTT. Residues: CASSLGRGRDTQYF. The rearrangement joins TRBV5-1 to TRBJ2-3, with a possible D match to TRBD1 (5 bases). Trimming removed 0 bases from V and 6 bases from J, with 11 bases in between. CDR3 length equals 14 residues. Germline-derived CDR1 and CDR2 are SGHRS and YFSETQ.